The present T cell receptor (beta chain) was sequenced within a study of monozygotic twins with inflammatory bowel disease (dated by TCRdb to between 2018 and 2021). A note on the overall study: A total of about 28 monozygotic twin pairs were included in the full study, comprising nine German pairs (four IBD-concordant, five IBD-discordant) and 19 IBD-discordant Danish pairs. Within discordant pairs, disease-associated traits were sought mainly by comparing IBD patients with their genetically identical healthy co-twins. Each individual had, on average, about 151 000 unique TCRalpha sequences and 181 000 unique TCRbeta sequences available for analysis. On the study overall, not on this receptor specifically: TCRbeta repertoire diversity, by inverse Simpson index, was decreased in IBD patients compared with their healthy co-twins. Distinction between different T cell subtypes could not be achieved in the analysis. Compared with healthy twins, IBD patients had fewer clonotypes in common with other individuals, a difference most pronounced in patients showing signs of disease activity. No difference in repertoire similarity was observed between concordant and discordant twins, possibly owing to limited statistical power. Differing immunosuppressive treatments among patients may have added background noise and inter-individual variability to the repertoires. The results gave no support for a single strong signal or clonotype linked to IBD.

The CDR3, from cysteine to phenylalanine, totals 14 residues. The entry carries no DNA sequence. CDR1 DFQATT and CDR2 SNEGSKA were looked up in the germline V gene (reference sequence). The library was made by 5' RACE. Preparation of each TCR library used about 4,000 ng of total RNA. For each sample, cDNA synthesis with SMARTScribe reverse transcriptase was split into eight separate reactions. During cDNA synthesis, template switching introduced unique molecular identifiers that contained a 6-nucleotide sample barcode. TCRalpha and TCRbeta cDNA was amplified in two nested PCRs of approximately 16 and 10 cycles, and bead purification was carried out after each PCR. Before amplification, the cDNA was both treated with uracil DNA-glycosylase and purified with the QIAquick PCR purification kit. The second PCR added Illumina TruSeq-compatible adapters along with sample-specific barcodes. TapeStation and Qubit were used to check library quality and concentration, and 5 to 5.5 ng of each library was pooled. Sequencing of pooled libraries was carried out on an Illumina HiSeq2500 single-index Rapid Run using 2 x 100 bp reads and custom sequencing primers. In the source study's methods: MiGEC version 1.2.6 was used for UMI-based consensus assembly, which corrected PCR and sequencing errors. MiXCR version 2.1.1 handled V(D)J alignment, clonotype assembly and CDR3 extraction. To normalise gene usage, clonotype sharing and MAIT/NKT TCR abundance, the analysis used the top 1000, 10 000 and 20 000 clonotypes per sample. After downsampling to 27 000 UMIs, diversity was calculated as the inverse Simpson index using the vegan R package. Statistical testing used paired Mann-Whitney U tests on the discordant twin pairs and applied Benjamini-Hochberg correction for multiple testing. The reads, reprocessed by TCRdb, yield one row per CDR3 protein sequence and no DNA. The V and J calls shown here were made by TCRdb, not taken from the authors' results. The table of this sample itemizes around 450,000 distinct CDR3 sequences. The ten largest clonotypes hold about 2.2% of the sample.

From each donor, a roughly 2.3 ml peripheral blood sample was drawn into PAXgene tubes and stored at -80 degrees C. Without any T cell sorting, total RNA was extracted from whole blood using the PAXgene blood miRNA kit on an automated QIAcube. Peripheral blood from monozygotic twin pairs concordant or discordant for inflammatory bowel disease was subjected to deep TCRalpha and TCRbeta repertoire profiling with unique molecular barcoding. For every twin pair, smoking habits were documented, and each individual was categorised as a current, former or never smoker. Note on this clonotype: Its antigen is not yet known.

The sample taken for sequencing was blood. This TCR was sampled from a human donor with ulcerative colitis or Crohn's disease, or a healthy co-twin of an affected twin (not recorded which). The chain couples TRBV20-1 to TRBJ1-4; TCRdb designates TRBD1, a call that cannot be tested without DNA. Here the CDR3 is given as CSARKPGGREKLFF.